The rows below give T cell receptor beta chains drawn from one sample of a study of T cell responses to AZD1222 COVID-19 vaccine. Assay: immunoSEQ multiplex PCR; the TCRdb copy retains only in-frame clones and omits some. Seen here are approximately 90,000 clones, 85% to 90% observed once, and the top ten hold roughly 4%. The sequencing here drew on peripheral blood, taken on day 0 of AZD1222 vaccination. The receptors come from an adult in good health. Both conserved end residues are part of each CDR3. The order of the fields is clone size, V gene, D gene, J gene, CDR3 DNA, CDR3 protein. D genes are given only for firm matches. Expanded clones get a size class; other rows say once, few or many, or leave the size out.

clone size: .; V gene: TRBV28; D gene: .; J gene: TRBJ1-2; CDR3 DNA: TGTGCCAGCAGTTTATATAGGGGAATAGGCTACACCTTC; CDR3 protein: CASSLYRGIGYTF
clone size: .; V gene: TRBV5-1; D gene: .; J gene: TRBJ2-7; CDR3 DNA: TGCGCCAGCAGCTTGGTTGAGAGGGAATCGCGCGAGCAGTACTTC; CDR3 protein: CASSLVERESREQYF
clone size: .; V gene: TRBV10-2; D gene: .; J gene: TRBJ1-5; CDR3 DNA: TGCGCCAGCAGTGAAGGCAATCAGCCCCAGCATTTT; CDR3 protein: CASSEGNQPQHF
clone size: .; V gene: TRBV6-2/TRBV6-3; D gene: TRBD1; J gene: TRBJ1-2; CDR3 DNA: TGTGCCAGCAGTTACCTGGGACAGGGTTTTGATGGCTACACCTTC; CDR3 protein: CASSYLGQGFDGYTF
clone size: .; V gene: TRBV12-3/TRBV12-4; D gene: .; J gene: TRBJ1-1; CDR3 DNA: TGTGCCAGCAGTTTGTCCCGGAACACTGAAGCTTTCTTT; CDR3 protein: CASSLSRNTEAFF
clone size: .; V gene: TRBV28; D gene: TRBD1; J gene: TRBJ1-2; CDR3 DNA: TGTGCCAGCAGGCCAACCGGACAGGGGAACTATGGCTACACCTTC; CDR3 protein: CASRPTGQGNYGYTF
clone size: .; V gene: TRBV6-5; D gene: .; J gene: TRBJ1-1; CDR3 DNA: TGTGCCAGCAGTTACTCGGAGGGGGACCGTGTTGCTTTCTTT; CDR3 protein: CASSYSEGDRVAFF
clone size: .; V gene: TRBV2; D gene: .; J gene: TRBJ2-3; CDR3 DNA: TGTGCCAGCAGGAGGACAGCTAGCACAGATACGCAGTATTTT; CDR3 protein: CASRRTASTDTQYF
clone size: .; V gene: TRBV15; D gene: TRBD1; J gene: TRBJ1-6; CDR3 DNA: TGTGCCACCAGCCCACGGACAGGGGCGAATAATTCACCCCTCCACTTT; CDR3 protein: CATSPRTGANNSPLHF
clone size: once; V gene: TRBV7-9; D gene: .; J gene: TRBJ2-5; CDR3 DNA: TGTGCCAGCAAACTGGACGTACAAGAGACCCAGTACTTC; CDR3 protein: CASKLDVQETQYF
clone size: .; V gene: TRBV3-1/TRBV3-2; D gene: .; J gene: TRBJ1-2; CDR3 DNA: TGTGCCAGCAGCCAATACCTTAGGGGTGGCTACACCTTC; CDR3 protein: CASSQYLRGGYTF
clone size: once; V gene: TRBV20-1; D gene: .; J gene: TRBJ2-3; CDR3 DNA: TGCAGTGCCCCGTTTGATACGCAGTATTTT; CDR3 protein: CSAPFDTQYF
clone size: .; V gene: TRBV19; D gene: .; J gene: TRBJ1-4; CDR3 DNA: TGTGCCAGTAGCATCGACAAGGACCGAAAACTGTTTTTT; CDR3 protein: CASSIDKDRKLFF
clone size: .; V gene: TRBV19; D gene: TRBD1; J gene: TRBJ1-5; CDR3 DNA: TGTGCCAGTAGTATAGATGTTTCGGACAGGGTTCAGCCCCAGCATTTT; CDR3 protein: CASSIDVSDRVQPQHF
clone size: .; V gene: TRBV18; D gene: TRBD1; J gene: TRBJ1-2; CDR3 DNA: TGTGCCAGCTCACCGCCACAGGGGGCTGACGGCTACACCTTC; CDR3 protein: CASSPPQGADGYTF
clone size: few; V gene: TRBV6-2/TRBV6-3; D gene: .; J gene: TRBJ2-7; CDR3 DNA: TGTGCCAGCAGTCCCTCGCAGCACTTCTACGAGCAGTACTTC; CDR3 protein: CASSPSQHFYEQYF
clone size: .; V gene: TRBV15; D gene: TRBD1; J gene: TRBJ2-7; CDR3 DNA: TGTGCCACCAGCAGAGCAGACGGGACAGGGGCCTCCTACGAGCAGTACTTC; CDR3 protein: CATSRADGTGASYEQYF
clone size: .; V gene: TRBV11-2; D gene: .; J gene: TRBJ2-3; CDR3 DNA: TGTGCCAGCAGCCGAGGACACGACAGGTTCACAGATACGCAGTATTTT; CDR3 protein: CASSRGHDRFTDTQYF
clone size: .; V gene: TRBV3-1/TRBV3-2; D gene: .; J gene: TRBJ2-1; CDR3 DNA: TGTGCCAGCAGCTTACAGGAGGGTTTTAGCTTGGGGCAGTTCTTC; CDR3 protein: CASSLQEGFSLGQFF
clone size: .; V gene: TRBV2; D gene: TRBD1; J gene: TRBJ1-1; CDR3 DNA: TGTGCCAGCAGTTCGGACAGGGCGAACACTGAAGCTTTCTTT; CDR3 protein: CASSSDRANTEAFF
clone size: .; V gene: TRBV4-3; D gene: .; J gene: TRBJ1-6; CDR3 DNA: TGCGCCAGCAGCCAAGCGAGGGGTTATAATTCACCCCTCCACTTT; CDR3 protein: CASSQARGYNSPLHF
clone size: .; V gene: TRBV28; D gene: .; J gene: TRBJ1-6; CDR3 DNA: TGTGCCAGCAGGAGATACGACTATAATTCACCCCTCCACTTT; CDR3 protein: CASRRYDYNSPLHF
clone size: few; V gene: TRBV10-3; D gene: .; J gene: TRBJ1-2; CDR3 DNA: TGTGCCATCAGTGAGGACGGTCCCGGATACACCTTC; CDR3 protein: CAISEDGPGYTF
clone size: .; V gene: TRBV6-1; D gene: .; J gene: TRBJ1-2; CDR3 DNA: TGTGCCAGCAGTGAAGTTGGCCCCCTGGGTGGCTACACCTTC; CDR3 protein: CASSEVGPLGGYTF
clone size: .; V gene: TRBV6-2/TRBV6-3; D gene: .; J gene: TRBJ2-7; CDR3 DNA: TGTGCCAGCAGTTCCCATGGTAGCGGAGGGACCTACGAGCAGTACTTC; CDR3 protein: CASSSHGSGGTYEQYF
clone size: .; V gene: TRBV7-2; D gene: TRBD1; J gene: TRBJ1-1; CDR3 DNA: TGTGCCAGCAGTTTAATTCCAGGGGGTGAGGACACTGAAGCTTTCTTT; CDR3 protein: CASSLIPGGEDTEAFF
clone size: .; V gene: TRBV11-2; D gene: .; J gene: TRBJ2-3; CDR3 DNA: TGTGCCAGCAGCTCCCTCCCTCACCGGCCTAGCACAGATACGCAGTATTTT; CDR3 protein: CASSSLPHRPSTDTQYF
clone size: few; V gene: TRBV6-4; D gene: TRBD2; J gene: TRBJ2-3; CDR3 DNA: TGTGCCAGCAGTGAAAGCGGGGGGGCCACAGATACGCAGTATTTT; CDR3 protein: CASSESGGATDTQYF
clone size: once; V gene: TRBV11-2; D gene: .; J gene: TRBJ1-1; CDR3 DNA: TGTGCCAGCTCCGGGCTCAAAACTGAAGCTTTCTTT; CDR3 protein: CASSGLKTEAFF
clone size: .; V gene: TRBV10-2; D gene: .; J gene: TRBJ1-5; CDR3 DNA: TGCGCCAGCAGTGAGTTGGGGCCAGGGGCTAATCAGCCCCAGCATTTT; CDR3 protein: CASSELGPGANQPQHF
clone size: .; V gene: TRBV19; D gene: .; J gene: TRBJ1-1; CDR3 DNA: TGTGCCAGTACCAAGACAGGAAACACTGAAGCTTTCTTT; CDR3 protein: CASTKTGNTEAFF
clone size: .; V gene: TRBV5-4; D gene: TRBD1; J gene: TRBJ1-2; CDR3 DNA: TGTGCCAGCAGCTCGGGACAGGGAGGTACTGGCTACACCTTC; CDR3 protein: CASSSGQGGTGYTF